This T cell receptor beta chain came from a study of CD8 T cells in ankylosing spondylitis. About this clonotype: The antigen is unknown.

MiXCR was run by TCRdb on the 5' RACE reads, yielding one entry per CDR3 protein. The data contain about 400,000 distinct CDR3 sequences, more than 20% of them singletons. V lost 0 bases and J 0 bases, leaving 11 bases between the germline ends. The CDR3 length is 16 residues. CDR1 is SGDLS, CDR2 YYNGEE, per germline. General study findings and limits: Matched ankylosing spondylitis synovial fluid reportedly showed significant enrichment of disease-linked clones. One TCR beta motif, made up of about 8 highly homologous variants, appeared characteristic of ankylosing spondylitis blood.

This clonotype was obtained from a male donor with ankylosing spondylitis. V usage is TRBV9 and J usage is TRBJ2-3; no firm D call. The sequenced sample was blood, either unsorted or a sorted T cell fraction (not recorded which). CDR3 sequence reads: CASSVGGSGSTDTQYF. The CDR3 DNA is TGTGCCAGCAGCGTAGGTGGCAGTGGGAGCACAGATACGCAGTATTTT.